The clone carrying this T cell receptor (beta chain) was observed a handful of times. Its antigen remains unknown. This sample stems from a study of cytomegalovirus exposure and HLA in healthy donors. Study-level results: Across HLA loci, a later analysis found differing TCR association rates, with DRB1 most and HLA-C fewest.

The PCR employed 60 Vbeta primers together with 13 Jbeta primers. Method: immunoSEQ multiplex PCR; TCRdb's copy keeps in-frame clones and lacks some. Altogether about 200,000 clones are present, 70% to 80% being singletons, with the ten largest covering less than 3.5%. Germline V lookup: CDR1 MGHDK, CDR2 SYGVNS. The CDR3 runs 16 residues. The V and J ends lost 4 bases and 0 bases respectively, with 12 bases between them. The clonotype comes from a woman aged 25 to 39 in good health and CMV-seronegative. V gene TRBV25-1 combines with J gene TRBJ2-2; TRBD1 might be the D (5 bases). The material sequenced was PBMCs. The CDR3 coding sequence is TGTGCCAGCAGTGGATTCAGGGCACCGAACACCGGGGAGCTGTTTTTT. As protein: CASSGFRAPNTGELFF.